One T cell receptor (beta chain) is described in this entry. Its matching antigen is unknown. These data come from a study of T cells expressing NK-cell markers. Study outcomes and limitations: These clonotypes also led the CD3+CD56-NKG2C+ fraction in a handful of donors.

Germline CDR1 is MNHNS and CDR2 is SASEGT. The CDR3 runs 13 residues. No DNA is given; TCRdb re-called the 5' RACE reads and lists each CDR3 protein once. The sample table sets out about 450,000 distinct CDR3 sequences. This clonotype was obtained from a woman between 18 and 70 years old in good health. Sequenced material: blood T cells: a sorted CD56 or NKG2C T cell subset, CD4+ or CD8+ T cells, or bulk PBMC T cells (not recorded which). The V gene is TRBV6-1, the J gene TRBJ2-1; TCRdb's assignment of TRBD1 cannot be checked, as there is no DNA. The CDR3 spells CASRGQLANEQFF.